This section outlines one T cell receptor beta chain sequence together with its context. This specimen comes from a study of blood T cell repertoires in COVID-19. Looking at the study overall: In each case, the material was cDNA or gDNA derived from T cells, B-cell-depleted T cells, or PBMCs.

Measured with immunoSEQ multiplex PCR; TCRdb has only the in-frame clones, and not every one. The sample lists about 71,000 clones, 75% to 95% occurring once. Trimming left V 1 base short and J 2 bases short, with 6 bases between. Per germline, CDR1 SQVTM and CDR2 ANQGSEA. The CDR3 is made up of 13 amino acids. The chain is built from TRBV29-1 and TRBJ1-3; D gene unclear. The receptor was isolated from a woman younger than 35 with acute or convalescent COVID-19. The sequencing sample was made of peripheral blood. CDR3 in DNA: TGCAGCGTTGAAGTGGGCACTGGAAACACCATATATTTT. Residues: CSVEVGTGNTIYF. Full variable domain (remainder filled in from reference TRBV29-1 and TRBJ1-3): SAVISQKPSRDICQRGTSLTIQCQVDSQVTMMFWYRQQPGQSLTLIATANQGSEATYESGFVIDKFPISRPNLTFSTLTVSNMSPEDSSIYLCSVEVGTGNTIYFGEGSWLTVV.